The rows below give T cell receptor beta chains drawn from one sample of a study of OX40 agonist ivuxolimab in advanced cancers. The assay was immunoSEQ multiplex PCR, and TCRdb's table has in-frame clones only and misses some. The sample contains 50,000 to 85,000 clones, about 85% of which appear only once. The material was CD4+ or CD8+ T cells sorted from blood, obtained in a trial of the OX40 agonist ivuxolimab. The receptor set was obtained from an adult with an advanced solid tumor such as melanoma, head and neck, liver or kidney cancer. The CDR3 runs from the conserved cysteine through the conserved F or W. The order of the fields is D gene, clone size, J gene, V gene, CDR3 protein, CDR3 DNA. A D gene is named only where the DNA matches it firmly. Clone size is given for some rows only: seen once, a few or many times, or a class if the clone is expanded.

- | - | TRBJ2-7 | TRBV5-1 | CASSPIRGPLYEQYF | TGCGCCAGCAGCCCCATCAGGGGCCCCCTCTACGAGCAGTACTTC
- | - | TRBJ2-3 | TRBV9 | CASSVETDTQYF | TGTGCCAGCAGCGTAGAGACAGATACGCAGTATTTT
TRBD1 | - | TRBJ2-5 | TRBV19 | CASSPPGQVETQYF | TGTGCCAGTAGCCCTCCGGGACAGGTGGAGACCCAGTACTTC
TRBD2 | - | TRBJ2-5 | TRBV7-7 | CASSSSLAGGQETQYF | TGTGCCAGCAGCTCCTCACTAGCGGGGGGTCAAGAGACCCAGTACTTC
- | - | TRBJ1-2 | TRBV5-1 | CASSSGIYGYTF | TGCGCCAGCAGCTCGGGAATTTATGGCTACACCTTC
- | - | TRBJ2-5 | TRBV28 | CASSFVRVRETQYF | TGTGCCAGCAGTTTCGTCAGGGTTCGGGAGACCCAGTACTTC
- | - | TRBJ1-1 | TRBV7-8 | CASSLGGENTEAFF | TGTGCCAGCAGCTTAGGGGGAGAGAACACTGAAGCTTTCTTT
TRBD1 | - | TRBJ2-5 | TRBV7-3 | CASSQDRGTAQYF | TGTGCCAGCAGCCAGGACAGGGGTACGGCCCAGTACTTC
- | - | TRBJ1-2 | TRBV21-1 | CASGPPLMGFGYTF | TGTGCCAGCGGTCCTCCCCTTATGGGGTTCGGCTACACCTTC
- | - | TRBJ2-2 | TRBV19 | CASHTRTGELFF | TGTGCCAGTCACACCCGCACCGGGGAGCTGTTTTTT
- | - | TRBJ2-5 | TRBV18 | CASSPPSIQETQYF | TGTGCCAGCTCACCACCGAGTATTCAAGAGACCCAGTACTTC
TRBD1 | - | TRBJ2-7 | TRBV5-6 | CASIMMKKGTGSYEQYF | TGTGCCAGCATCATGATGAAGAAGGGGACAGGGAGTTACGAGCAGTACTTC
TRBD1 | - | TRBJ1-2 | TRBV11-2 | CASTDRVMNGYTF | TGTGCCAGCACTGACAGGGTGATGAATGGCTACACCTTC
- | few | TRBJ1-2 | TRBV20-1 | CSATPAGGYTF | TGCAGTGCTACCCCAGCGGGGGGCTACACCTTC
TRBD1 | - | TRBJ1-2 | TRBV7-8 | CASSLAQGGFVSNYGYTF | TGTGCCAGCAGCTTAGCCCAGGGGGGATTTGTTTCTAACTATGGCTACACCTTC
- | - | TRBJ2-7 | TRBV5-8 | CASSGGQGYEQYF | TGTGCCAGCAGCGGCGGACAAGGATACGAGCAGTACTTC
- | - | TRBJ1-1 | TRBV2 | CASSLDPNTEAFF | TGTGCCAGCAGTCTGGACCCGAACACTGAAGCTTTCTTT
- | - | TRBJ1-4 | TRBV5-5 | CASSSHATNEKLFF | TGTGCCAGCAGCTCCCACGCAACTAATGAAAAACTGTTTTTT
TRBD1 | - | TRBJ2-5 | TRBV2 | CASRDRVGETQYF | TGTGCCAGCAGGGACAGGGTAGGAGAGACCCAGTACTTC
- | - | TRBJ2-7 | TRBV6-1 | CASNLALGQTYEQYF | TGTGCCAGCAATCTTGCCCTAGGACAGACCTACGAGCAGTACTTC
- | - | TRBJ2-4 | TRBV28 | CASSLGGGLNIQYF | TGTGCCAGCAGTTTAGGGGGAGGTTTAAACATTCAGTACTTC
- | - | TRBJ2-1 | TRBV19 | CASSQDPGSIGNEQFF | TGTGCCAGTAGTCAGGACCCTGGAAGTATCGGGAATGAGCAGTTCTTC
- | - | TRBJ1-3 | TRBV27 | CASRRGALDTIYF | TGTGCCAGCAGGAGGGGGGCATTAGACACCATATATTTT
- | - | TRBJ2-4 | TRBV4-3 | CASSHQGSSNIQYF | TGCGCCAGCAGCCACCAAGGGAGTTCCAACATTCAGTACTTC
- | - | TRBJ2-7 | TRBV5-1 | CASSWTATYEQYF | TGCGCCAGCAGTTGGACGGCTACCTACGAGCAGTACTTC
- | - | TRBJ2-6 | TRBV15 | CATSGARGGANVLTF | TGTGCCACCAGCGGGGCTAGAGGTGGGGCCAACGTCCTGACTTTC
TRBD1 | - | TRBJ1-1 | TRBV5-5 | CASMQGGMTEAFF | TGTGCCAGCATGCAGGGGGGAATGACTGAAGCTTTCTTT
- | once | TRBJ2-7 | TRBV6-1 | CASSVTVSSYEQYF | TGTGCCAGCAGTGTGACCGTAAGCTCCTACGAGCAGTACTTC
TRBD1 | - | TRBJ2-7 | TRBV19 | CASSRAGQGSYEQYF | TGTGCCAGTAGTAGAGCGGGACAGGGATCCTACGAGCAGTACTTC
TRBD2 | - | TRBJ2-5 | TRBV5-5 | CASSPPLAGGGETQYF | TGTGCCAGCAGCCCCCCCCTAGCGGGAGGGGGGGAGACCCAGTACTTC
- | - | TRBJ2-2 | TRBV28 | CASRGFTGELFF | TGTGCCAGCAGGGGGTTCACCGGGGAGCTGTTTTTT
TRBD1 | - | TRBJ2-3 | TRBV5-1 | CASSLDRGPDTQYF | TGCGCCAGCAGCTTGGACAGGGGCCCAGATACGCAGTATTTT
- | - | TRBJ1-2 | TRBV27 | CASSLGRTAGYTF | TGTGCCAGCAGTTTAGGTCGGACAGCAGGCTACACCTTC
- | - | TRBJ2-5 | TRBV10-1 | CASSERGVETQYF | TGCGCCAGCAGTGAACGGGGAGTAGAGACCCAGTACTTC
- | - | TRBJ1-3 | TRBV6-1 | CASSIGRISGNTIYF | TGTGCCAGCAGTATTGGACGGATCTCTGGAAACACCATATATTTT
- | once | TRBJ2-5 | TRBV7-3 | CASSLKGRETQYF | TGTGCCAGCAGCTTAAAAGGGCGGGAGACCCAGTACTTC
- | - | TRBJ1-3 | TRBV7-8 | CASSLVGAGNTIYF | TGTGCCAGCAGCTTAGTGGGGGCTGGAAACACCATATATTTT
- | - | TRBJ2-2 | TRBV19 | CASSIASQGSSGELFF | TGTGCCAGTAGTATTGCGTCGCAGGGGTCGTCCGGGGAGCTGTTTTTT
- | - | TRBJ1-2 | TRBV10-3 | CAISALGDSNYGYTF | TGTGCCATCAGTGCCCTCGGGGACTCCAACTATGGCTACACCTTC
- | - | TRBJ2-3 | TRBV7-3 | CASSSPGLHTDTQYF | TGTGCCAGCAGCTCTCCGGGACTCCACACAGATACGCAGTATTTT
- | - | TRBJ1-4 | TRBV4-1 | CASSPGGGAHNEKLFF | TGCGCCAGCAGCCCCGGAGGGGGGGCACATAATGAAAAACTGTTTTTT
TRBD1 | - | TRBJ1-5 | TRBV25-1 | CASSGGINQPQHF | TGTGCCAGCTCAGGGGGGATCAATCAGCCCCAGCATTTT
TRBD1 | - | TRBJ1-4 | TRBV30 | CAWRGDRGYEKLFF | TGTGCCTGGAGAGGGGACAGGGGTTATGAAAAACTGTTTTTT
- | - | TRBJ2-5 | TRBV6-6 | CASSYPNSPGTQYF | TGTGCCAGCAGTTACCCTAACAGTCCTGGGACCCAGTACTTC
TRBD1 | - | TRBJ1-2 | TRBV7-8 | CASSSRDRGEGGYTF | TGTGCCAGCAGCTCCCGGGACAGGGGGGAAGGGGGCTACACCTTC
TRBD1 | once | TRBJ1-2 | TRBV18 | CASSPSTGSYGYTF | TGTGCCAGCTCACCTTCGACAGGGAGCTATGGCTACACCTTC
- | - | TRBJ2-2 | TRBV18 | CASSSRTVSGELFF | TGTGCCAGCTCATCGAGGACAGTTTCCGGGGAGCTGTTTTTT
TRBD2 | few | TRBJ2-2 | TRBV11-2 | CASSQRGVLADYTGELFF | TGTGCCAGCAGCCAAAGAGGGGTGCTAGCGGACTACACCGGGGAGCTGTTTTTT
TRBD1 | - | TRBJ1-4 | TRBV28 | CASSIPRTGREKLFF | TGTGCCAGCAGCATACCGAGGACAGGCCGGGAAAAACTGTTTTTT
TRBD1 | - | TRBJ2-3 | TRBV7-3 | CASSRDSTDTQYF | TGTGCCAGCAGCCGGGACAGTACAGATACGCAGTATTTT
TRBD2 | - | TRBJ2-7 | TRBV18 | CASSPIAGGREQYF | TGTGCCAGCTCACCAATAGCGGGAGGGCGCGAGCAGTACTTC
- | - | TRBJ2-7 | TRBV30 | CAWSVRSGEKQYF | TGTGCCTGGAGTGTACGGTCCGGGGAAAAACAGTACTTC
TRBD2 | few | TRBJ2-1 | TRBV30 | CAWRYLEREAYNEQFF | TGTGCCTGGCGGTATCTGGAGCGGGAGGCTTACAATGAGCAGTTCTTC
TRBD1 | - | TRBJ1-1 | TRBV5-1 | CASSRQGENTEAFF | TGCGCCAGCAGTCGACAGGGGGAGAACACTGAAGCTTTCTTT
- | - | TRBJ1-2 | TRBV28 | CASSVTYGYTF | TGTGCCAGCAGTGTTACGTATGGCTACACCTTC
TRBD2 | - | TRBJ2-7 | TRBV9 | CASSVAGLTYEQYF | TGTGCCAGCAGCGTAGCGGGACTAACCTACGAGCAGTACTTC
TRBD1 | few | TRBJ2-2 | TRBV6-5 | CASLRGTGNTGELFF | TGTGCCAGCCTCCGAGGGACAGGGAACACCGGGGAGCTGTTTTTT
- | once | TRBJ2-3 | TRBV7-8 | CASSLVASTDTQYF | TGTGCCAGCAGCTTAGTGGCTAGCACAGATACGCAGTATTTT
TRBD2 | - | TRBJ2-3 | TRBV19 | CASSIGGGTDTQYF | TGTGCCAGTAGTATCGGGGGGGGCACAGATACGCAGTATTTT
- | - | TRBJ2-2 | TRBV6-1 | CASSEAPGVTGELFF | TGTGCCAGCAGTGAAGCGCCGGGCGTGACCGGGGAGCTGTTTTTT